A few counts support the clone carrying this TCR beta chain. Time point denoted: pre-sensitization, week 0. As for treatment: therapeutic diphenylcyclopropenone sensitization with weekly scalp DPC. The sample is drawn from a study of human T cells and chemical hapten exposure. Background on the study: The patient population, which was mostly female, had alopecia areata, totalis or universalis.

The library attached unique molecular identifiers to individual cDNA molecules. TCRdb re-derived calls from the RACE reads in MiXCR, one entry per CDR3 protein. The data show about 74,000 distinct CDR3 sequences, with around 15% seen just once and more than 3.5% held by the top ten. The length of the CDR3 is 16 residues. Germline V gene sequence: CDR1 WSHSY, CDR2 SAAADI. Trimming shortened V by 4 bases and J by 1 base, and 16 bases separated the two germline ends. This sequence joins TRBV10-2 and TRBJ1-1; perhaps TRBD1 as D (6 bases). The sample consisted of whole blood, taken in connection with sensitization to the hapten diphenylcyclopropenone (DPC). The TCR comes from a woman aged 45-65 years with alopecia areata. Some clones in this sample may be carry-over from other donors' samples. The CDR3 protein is CASSVWRGSANTEAFF. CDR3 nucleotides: TGCGCCAGCAGTGTTTGGAGGGGGTCGGCGAACACTGAAGCTTTCTTT.